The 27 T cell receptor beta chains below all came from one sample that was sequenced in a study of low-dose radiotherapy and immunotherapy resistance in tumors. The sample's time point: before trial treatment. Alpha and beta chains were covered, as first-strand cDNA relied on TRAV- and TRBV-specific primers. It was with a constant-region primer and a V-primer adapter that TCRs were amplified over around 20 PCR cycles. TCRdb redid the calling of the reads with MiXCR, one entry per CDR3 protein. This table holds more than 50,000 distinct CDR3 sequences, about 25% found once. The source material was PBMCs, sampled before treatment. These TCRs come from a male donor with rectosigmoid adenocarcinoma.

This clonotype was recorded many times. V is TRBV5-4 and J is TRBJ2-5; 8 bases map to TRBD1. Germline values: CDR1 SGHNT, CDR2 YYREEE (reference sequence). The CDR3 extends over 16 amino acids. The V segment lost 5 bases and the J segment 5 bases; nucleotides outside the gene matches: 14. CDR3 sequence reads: CASSIRKTGAGETQYF. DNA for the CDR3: TGTGCCAGCAGTATTCGAAAGACAGGGGCTGGGGAGACCCAGTACTTC.

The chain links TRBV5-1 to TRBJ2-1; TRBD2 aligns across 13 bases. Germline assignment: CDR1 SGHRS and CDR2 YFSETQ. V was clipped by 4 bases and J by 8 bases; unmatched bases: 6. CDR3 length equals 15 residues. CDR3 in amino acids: CASSRTSGRIYEQFF. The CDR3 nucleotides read TGCGCCAGCAGCCGGACTAGCGGGAGAATCTATGAGCAGTTCTTC. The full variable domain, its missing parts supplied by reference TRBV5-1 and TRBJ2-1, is KAGVTQTPRYLIKTRGQQVTLSCSPISGHRSVSWYQQTPGQGLQFLFEYFSETQRNKGNFPGRFSGRQFSNSRSEMNVSTLELGDSALYLCASSRTSGRIYEQFFGPGTRLTVL.

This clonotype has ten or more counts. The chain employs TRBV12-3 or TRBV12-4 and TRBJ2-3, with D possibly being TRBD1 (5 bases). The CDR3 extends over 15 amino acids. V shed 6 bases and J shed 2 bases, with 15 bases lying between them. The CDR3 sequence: CASSRDRRLTDTQYF. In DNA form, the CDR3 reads TGTGCCAGCAGCCGCGACAGAAGACTCACAGATACGCAGTATTTT.

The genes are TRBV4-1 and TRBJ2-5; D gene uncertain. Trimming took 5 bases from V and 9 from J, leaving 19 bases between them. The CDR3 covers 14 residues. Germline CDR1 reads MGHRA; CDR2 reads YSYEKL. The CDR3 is CASSSPGNSFSQYF. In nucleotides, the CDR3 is TGCGCCAGCAGCTCTCCCGGCAACAGTTTTTCCCAGTACTTC.

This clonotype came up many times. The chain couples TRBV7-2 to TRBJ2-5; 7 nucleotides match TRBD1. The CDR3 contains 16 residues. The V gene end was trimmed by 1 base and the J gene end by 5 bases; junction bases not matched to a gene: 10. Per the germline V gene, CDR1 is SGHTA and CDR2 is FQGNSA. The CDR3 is CASSLVSRGMFETQYF. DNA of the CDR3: TGTGCCAGCAGCTTAGTCTCCAGGGGGATGTTCGAGACCCAGTACTTC.

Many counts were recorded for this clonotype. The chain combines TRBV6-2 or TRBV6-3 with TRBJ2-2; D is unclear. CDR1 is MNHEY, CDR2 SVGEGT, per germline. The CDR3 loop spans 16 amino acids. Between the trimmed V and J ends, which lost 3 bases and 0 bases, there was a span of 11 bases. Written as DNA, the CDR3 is TGTGCCAGCAGTTATCTGCCAGGCACGAACACCGGGGAGCTGTTTTTT. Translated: CASSYLPGTNTGELFF.

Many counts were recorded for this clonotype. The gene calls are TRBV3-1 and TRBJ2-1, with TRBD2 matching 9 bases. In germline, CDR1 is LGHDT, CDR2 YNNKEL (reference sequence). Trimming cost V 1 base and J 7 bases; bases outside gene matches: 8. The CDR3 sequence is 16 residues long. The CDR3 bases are TGTGCCAGCAGCCAAGGACTAGCGGCCTGGGGGAATGAGCAGTTCTTC. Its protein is CASSQGLAAWGNEQFF.

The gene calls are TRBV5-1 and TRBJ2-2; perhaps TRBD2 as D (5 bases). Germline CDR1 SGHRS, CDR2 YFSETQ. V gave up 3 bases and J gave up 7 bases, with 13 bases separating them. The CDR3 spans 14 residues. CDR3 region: CASSSGGGSGELFF. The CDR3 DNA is TGCGCCAGCAGCTCGGGCGGAGGAAGCGGGGAGCTGTTTTTT.

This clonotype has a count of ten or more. The CDR3 sequence: CASSFLQGAYEQYF. CDR3 bases: TGCGCCAGCAGCTTCTTACAGGGGGCCTACGAGCAGTACTTC. This sequence joins TRBV5-1 and TRBJ2-7; 8 nucleotides match TRBD1. The CDR3 has 14 residues. Per germline, CDR1 SGHRS and CDR2 YFSETQ. V lost 2 bases to trimming and J lost 2 bases; unmatched junction nucleotides: 3.

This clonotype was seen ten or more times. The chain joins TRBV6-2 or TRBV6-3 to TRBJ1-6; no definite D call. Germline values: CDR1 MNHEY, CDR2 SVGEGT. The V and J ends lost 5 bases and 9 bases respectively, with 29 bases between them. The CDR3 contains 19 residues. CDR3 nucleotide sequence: TGTGCCAGCAGTCGGGAGATGGTATGGACGGCAGCTCCGGGTTCACCCCTCCACTTT. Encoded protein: CASSREMVWTAAPGSPLHF.

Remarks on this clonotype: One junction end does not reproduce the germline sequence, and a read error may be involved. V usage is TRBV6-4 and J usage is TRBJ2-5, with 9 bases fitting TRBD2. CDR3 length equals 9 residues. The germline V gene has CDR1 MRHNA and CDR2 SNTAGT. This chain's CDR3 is CASSISGGF. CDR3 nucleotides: TGTGCCAGCAGCATTAGCGGGGGCTTC.

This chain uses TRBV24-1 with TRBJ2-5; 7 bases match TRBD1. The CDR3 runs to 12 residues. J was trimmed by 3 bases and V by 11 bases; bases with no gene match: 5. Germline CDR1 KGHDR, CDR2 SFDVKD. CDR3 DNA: TGTGCCAGCAACGACAGGGAAGAGACCCAGTACTTC. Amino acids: CASNDREETQYF.

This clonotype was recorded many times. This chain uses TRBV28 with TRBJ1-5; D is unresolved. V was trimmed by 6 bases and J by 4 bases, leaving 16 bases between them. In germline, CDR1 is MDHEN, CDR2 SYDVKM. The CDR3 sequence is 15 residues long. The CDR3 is CASSSGVYRNQPQHF. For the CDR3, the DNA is TGTGCCAGCAGCTCCGGGGTTTACAGAAATCAGCCCCAGCATTTT.

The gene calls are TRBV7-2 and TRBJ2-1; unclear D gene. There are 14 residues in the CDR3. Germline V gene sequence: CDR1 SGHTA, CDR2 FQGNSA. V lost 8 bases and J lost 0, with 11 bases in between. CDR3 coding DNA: TGTGCCAGCGGGGTGGCGAGCTCCTACAATGAGCAGTTCTTC. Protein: CASGVASSYNEQFF.

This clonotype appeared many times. CDR3 nucleotides: TGCGCCAGCAGCTTGAAAGAAGAGCAGTACTTC. Its translation: CASSLKEEQYF. This chain joins TRBV5-1 and TRBJ2-7; D call uncertain. V lost 1 base and J lost 7, with 6 bases in between. The CDR3 sequence is 11 residues long. Germline CDR1 SGHRS, CDR2 YFSETQ.

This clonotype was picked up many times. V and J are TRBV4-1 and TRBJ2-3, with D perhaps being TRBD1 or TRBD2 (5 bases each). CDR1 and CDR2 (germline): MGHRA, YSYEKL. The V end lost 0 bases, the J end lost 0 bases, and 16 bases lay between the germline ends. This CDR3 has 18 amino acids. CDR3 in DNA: TGCGCCAGCAGCCAAGATCCGGGGCAGGCCCTCAGCACAGATACGCAGTATTTT. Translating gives CASSQDPGQALSTDTQYF.

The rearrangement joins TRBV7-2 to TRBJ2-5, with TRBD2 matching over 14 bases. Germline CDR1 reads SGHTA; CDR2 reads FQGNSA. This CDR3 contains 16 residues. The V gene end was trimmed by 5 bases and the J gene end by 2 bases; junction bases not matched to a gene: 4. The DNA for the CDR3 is TGTGCCAGCAGCCTCGGGACTAGCGGGGGACAAGAGACCCAGTACTTC. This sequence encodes CASSLGTSGGQETQYF.

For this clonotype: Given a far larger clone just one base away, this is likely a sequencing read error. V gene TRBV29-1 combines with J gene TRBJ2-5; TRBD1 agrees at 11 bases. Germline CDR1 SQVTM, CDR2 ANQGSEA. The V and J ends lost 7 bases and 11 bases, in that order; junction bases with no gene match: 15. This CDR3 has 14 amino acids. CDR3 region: CSAAWTGGYNEQYF. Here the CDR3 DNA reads TGCAGCGCGGCATGGACAGGGGGCTACAATGAGCAGTACTTC.

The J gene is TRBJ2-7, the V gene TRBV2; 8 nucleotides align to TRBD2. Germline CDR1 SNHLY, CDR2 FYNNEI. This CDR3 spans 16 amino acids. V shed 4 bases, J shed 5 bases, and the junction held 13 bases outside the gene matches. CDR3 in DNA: TGTGCCAGCAGTGTTCAGCGGGGGACCCCAGGAGACGAGCAGTACTTC. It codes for CASSVQRGTPGDEQYF.

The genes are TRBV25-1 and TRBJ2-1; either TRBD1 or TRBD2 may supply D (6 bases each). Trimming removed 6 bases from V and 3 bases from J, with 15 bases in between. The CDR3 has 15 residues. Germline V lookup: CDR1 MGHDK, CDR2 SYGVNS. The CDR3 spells CASSLGGLSYNEQFF. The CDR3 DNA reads TGTGCCAGCAGCCTGGGGGGCCTAAGCTACAATGAGCAGTTCTTC.

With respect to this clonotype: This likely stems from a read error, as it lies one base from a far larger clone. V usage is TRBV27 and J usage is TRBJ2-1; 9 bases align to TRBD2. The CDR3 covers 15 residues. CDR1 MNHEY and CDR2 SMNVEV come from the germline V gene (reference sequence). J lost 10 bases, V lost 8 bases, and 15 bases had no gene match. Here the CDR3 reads CASSLVAGAFHEQFF. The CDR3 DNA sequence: TGTGCCAGCTCCCTTGTAGCGGGAGCTTTTCACGAGCAGTTCTTC.

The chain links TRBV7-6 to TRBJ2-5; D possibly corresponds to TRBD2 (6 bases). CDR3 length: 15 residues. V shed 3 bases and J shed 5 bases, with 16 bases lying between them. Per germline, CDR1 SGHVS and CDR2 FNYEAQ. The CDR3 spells CASSFSSAPRETQYF. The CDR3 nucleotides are TGTGCCAGCAGCTTTTCTAGCGCTCCGAGGGAGACCCAGTACTTC.

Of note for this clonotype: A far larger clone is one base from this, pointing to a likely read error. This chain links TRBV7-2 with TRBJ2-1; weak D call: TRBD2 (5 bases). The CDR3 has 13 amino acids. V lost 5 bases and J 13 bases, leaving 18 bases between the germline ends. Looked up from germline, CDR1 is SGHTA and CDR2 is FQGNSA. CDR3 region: CASSRNNGETQFF. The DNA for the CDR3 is TGTGCCAGCAGCCGAAACAACGGGGAGACCCAGTTCTTC.

The CDR3 nucleotides read TGTGCCAGCAGCTATCCTCTGTCTGGGGGCAATGAGCAGTTCTTC. Translated: CASSYPLSGGNEQFF. V and J are TRBV7-8 and TRBJ2-1, with D perhaps given as TRBD1 or TRBD2 (5 bases each). Germline V gene data show CDR1 as SGHVS and CDR2 as FQNEAQ. V lost 4 bases and J lost 6, with 16 bases in between. The CDR3 has 15 residues.

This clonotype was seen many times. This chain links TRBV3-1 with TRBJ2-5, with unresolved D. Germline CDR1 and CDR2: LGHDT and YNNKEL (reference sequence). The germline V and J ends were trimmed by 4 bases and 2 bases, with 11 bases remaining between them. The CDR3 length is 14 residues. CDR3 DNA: TGTGCCAGCAGCCGGTACAGCATTCAAGAGACCCAGTACTTC. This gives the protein CASSRYSIQETQYF.

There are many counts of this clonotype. The CDR3 DNA sequence: TGTGCCAGCAGACAACGGGCACTAGCGGGGAGCACAGATACGCAGTATTTT. Its translation is CASRQRALAGSTDTQYF. The V gene is TRBV6-5, the J gene TRBJ2-3, with 10 positions matching TRBD2. Germline CDR1 is MNHEY and CDR2 is SVGAGI. The CDR3 is 17 residues long. Losses at the gene ends were 6 bases for V and 0 bases for J; bases not matched to a gene: 9.

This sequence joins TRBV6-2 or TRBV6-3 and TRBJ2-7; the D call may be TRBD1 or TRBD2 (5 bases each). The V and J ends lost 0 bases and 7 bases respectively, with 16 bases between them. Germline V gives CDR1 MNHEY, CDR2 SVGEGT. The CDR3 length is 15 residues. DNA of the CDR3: TGTGCCAGCAGTTACTCGAGAGGGGCCTACAATGAGCAGTACTTC. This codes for CASSYSRGAYNEQYF.